The 8 T cell receptor beta chains below were found in one sample sequenced in a study of T cell clonality in common variable immunodeficiency. Study findings and constraints: Reportedly, TCR beta sequences from common variable immunodeficiency showed fewer deletions and N-nucleotide insertions.

These TCRs are of unknown antigen specificity. Clones were sequenced by immunoSEQ multiplex PCR, and TCRdb holds only the in-frame ones, with some missing. The table gives 15,000 to 16,000 clones; the top ten clones make up 4.9% of it. The specimen was peripheral blood mononuclear cells. The receptors were sampled from a human donor with common variable immunodeficiency.

To note about this clone: The read falls 3 residues short of the CDR3 end, and the missing part is taken from the germline J gene. The chain couples TRBV19 to TRBJ1-5, with 10 bases that match TRBD1. Losses at the gene ends were 3 bases for V and 1 base for J; bases not matched to a gene: 9. CDR1 LNHDA and CDR2 SQIVND come from the germline V gene (reference sequence). The CDR3 spans 18 residues. The CDR3 bases that were read are TGTGCCAGTAGTATCGCCAAACCGGGACAGGGGAGCAATCAGCCC. It translates to CASSIAKPGQGSNQP. The whole CDR3 sequence is CASSIAKPGQGSNQPQHF.

Concerning this clone: Read coverage stops 3 residues before the CDR3 terminus; the germline J gene supplies the remainder. The chain joins TRBV5-1 to TRBJ2-1; 14 bases align to TRBD2. Per germline, CDR1 SGHRS and CDR2 YFSETQ. V dropped 0 bases and J dropped 9; count of bases not matched to a gene: 2. This CDR3 spans 15 amino acids. This chain's CDR3 is CASSLGLAGGIEQFF. The part of the CDR3 DNA that was read is TGCGCCAGCAGCTTGGGACTAGCGGGAGGGATTGAG.

According to its frequency, this clone is medium-sized. Coverage ceases 3 residues before the CDR3 finishes, and the germline J gene fills in the end. The J gene is TRBJ2-3, the V gene TRBV10-3; TRBD2 might be the D (5 bases). The CDR3 covers 16 residues. Per germline, CDR1 ENHRY and CDR2 SYGVKD. Trimming took off 8 bases at V and 0 bases at J, with 18 bases between the two ends. The chain's CDR3 is CAIGLRAELSTDTQYF. The sequenced part of the CDR3 DNA is TGTGCCATCGGTCTACGAGCGGAACTTAGCACAGATACG.

Concerning this clone itself: The read gets to within 3 residues of the CDR3 end, and the germline J gene fills in the rest. The V gene is TRBV23-1, the J gene TRBJ1-5, with a possible D match to TRBD1 (5 bases). TRBV23-1 is known as an ORF, though its function is uncertain. Trimming removed 0 bases from V and 7 bases from J, with 16 bases in between. There are 16 residues in the CDR3. This CDR3 reads CASSQSRGNRWQPQHF. Incomplete CDR3 DNA: TGCGCCAGCAGTCAATCGCGGGGGAATCGGTGGCAGCCC.

To note about this clone: The CDR3 end falls 3 residues outside the read, so it is completed with the germline J gene. This sequence joins TRBV5-6 and TRBJ1-2, with TRBD1 identical over 9 bases. Germline CDR1 reads SGHDT; CDR2 reads YYEEEE. The CDR3 consists of 14 residues. J lost 7 bases, V lost 4 bases, and 8 bases had no gene match. The CDR3 DNA, read in part, is TGTGCCAGCAGCCTACAGGGGGCTTCACTTGGC. This encodes CASSLQGASLG. The whole CDR3 protein is CASSLQGASLGYTF.

Regarding this clone: The read ends 3 residues early relative to the CDR3; the germline J gene fills the gap. V usage is TRBV18 and J usage is TRBJ1-2; 7 nucleotides line up with TRBD1. Germline trimming cut 6 bases from V and 0 bases from J; bases unmatched to any gene: 7. CDR3 length equals 15 residues. Germline V gives CDR1 KGHSH, CDR2 LQKENI. The CDR3 here is CASSPLQGANYGYTF. The sequenced CDR3 bases are TGTGCCAGCTCGCCTCTCCAGGGGGCTAACTATGGC.

Partial CDR3 DNA: TGTGCTAGTGGTTCGGACAGCTCTAATGAAAAA. This codes for CASGSDSSNEK. From start to end, the CDR3 is CASGSDSSNEKLFF. This chain uses TRBV12-5 with TRBJ1-4; weak D call: TRBD1 (6 bases). The observed sequence ends 3 residues before the CDR3 terminus, with the missing tail filled in from the germline J gene. The CDR3 has 14 amino acids. Deletions cut 4 bases from V and 3 bases from J, with 9 bases between. Looked up from germline, CDR1 is LGHNT and CDR2 is FRNRAP.

Worth noting for this clone: Read coverage stops 3 residues before the CDR3 terminus; the germline J gene supplies the remainder. The J gene is TRBJ2-7, the V gene TRBV3-1 (or the pseudogene TRBV3-2); 16 positions agree with TRBD2. Germline V CDR1 and CDR2: LGHDT, YNNKEL (reference sequence). Trimming removed 4 bases from V and 6 bases from J; junction bases left unmatched: 9. The CDR3 covers 17 residues. The CDR3 region is CASSLGLAGGTAGEQYF. The part of the CDR3 DNA that was read is TGTGCCAGCAGCCTGGGACTAGCGGGAGGGACGGCCGGCGAG.